The TCR beta chain under discussion was sequenced for a study of blood T cells in healthy people across ages. CDR3 length equals 15 residues. V shed 6 bases and J 7 bases; nucleotides not matched to a gene: 11. Germline values: CDR1 SGHAT, CDR2 FQNNGV. Investigators took roughly 9.5 milliliters of peripheral blood from every donor. Alongside a J-beta primer mix, a sample-barcoded 5' primer served in a second PCR lasting 7 to 11 cycles. TCRdb re-analysed the 5' RACE reads in MiXCR, keeping a single row per CDR3 protein. The sample lists 1.5 million to 2 million distinct CDR3 sequences, 28% occurring once.

The sample taken for sequencing was blood. The sequence derives from a woman aged 25 to 39 in good health. The chain links TRBV11-2 to TRBJ2-1, with TRBD2 matching over 8 bases. The CDR3 spells CASRSRGGLLNEQFF. CDR3 nucleotides: TGTGCCAGCAGATCCCGGGGGGGCCTTCTGAATGAGCAGTTCTTC.